This T cell receptor beta chain was identified during a study of blood T cell repertoires in COVID-19. At the level of the study: Donors in the United States, Italy and Spain gave samples during acute or convalescent COVID-19. PBMCs, B-cell-depleted T cells, or T cells were the source of the cDNA or gDNA that made up the material.

Some clones are missing from TCRdb's copy, which holds only in-frame ones; the method was immunoSEQ multiplex PCR. The sample includes around 700,000 clones, 70% to 90% of them seen just once. The V and J ends lost 3 bases and 0 bases respectively, with 8 bases between them. This CDR3 is 14 amino acids long. Germline V gene sequence: CDR1 LNHDA, CDR2 SQIVND (reference sequence). This sequence joins TRBV19 and TRBJ1-1; unclear D gene. The material sequenced was peripheral blood. The TCR originated in a woman aged 18 to 35 with acute or convalescent COVID-19. This CDR3 reads CASSINGMNTEAFF. The CDR3 coding sequence is TGTGCCAGTAGTATTAACGGGATGAACACTGAAGCTTTCTTT.